This T cell receptor (beta chain) was recorded in a study of cytomegalovirus exposure and HLA in healthy donors (dated by TCRdb to about 2017). Background on the whole study: In an earlier analysis of about 560 of the donors, 250 to 300 Gb of sequence data and 117 million unique TCR beta sequences from roughly 190 million T cells were reported. A later genetic analysis took genome-wide SNP genotypes for about three fifths of the roughly 670 donors and used that subset as a discovery cohort. Using immunosequencing, the study profiled T cell repertoires from around 670 subjects and related those repertoires to cytomegalovirus serostatus. Roughly 5 DR-DQ haplotypes were handled as single units for association and clustering, since linkage in the cohort was strong. High-throughput TCR immunosequencing, statistical association of individual TCRs with disease status, and machine learning were combined to predict cytomegalovirus infection status. Typing coverage differed by locus: A, B, C, DRB1 and DQB1 were typed in about 620-640 donors, DQA1 in 522, DPA1 in 600 to 610, and DPB1 in 472. Donor age, sex, ethnicity and CMV serostatus were compiled together with the repertoire data. Of the 350 to 450 genotyped donors, around 81% fell in the genetic ancestry cluster associated with self-reported Caucasian donors. Rather than using new phenotypic data, the later analysis identified candidate immune exposures from TCR beta sequences and from how often those sequences occurred across donors. The study was designed to test whether signatures of past pathogen exposure could be identified by cataloging public T cell receptors. An early release that covered several hundred HLA-typed donors contained around 300 gigabases of sequencing data and tens of millions of unique TCR sequences. Among around 400 genotyped donors of the cohort, an average of about 240,000 unique TCR beta nucleotide sequences was sequenced per donor, of which about 19% were non-productive. Every discovery cohort repertoire had been produced on one sequencing platform. Both class I and class II loci were covered by HLA typing, at four-digit resolution. A separate validation cohort of 90 to 150 different subjects was used in addition to the approximately 700-subject first cohort. A later analysis re-examined previously published TCR beta repertoires from 500 to 700 donors and added high-resolution HLA genotyping to investigate patterns of TCR occurrence. In an earlier analysis of more than 550 of the donors, high-throughput TCR beta sequencing was used to judge whether each TCR beta V gene segment behaved as functional or pseudogenic. Results and caveats for the whole study, not just this receptor: Correlated functional status among segregating V segments might reflect linkage disequilibrium, but an unknown experimental factor could not be ruled out. The sequencing pipeline was judged likely to have produced a cluster of highly shared sequence variants as a technical artifact. An earlier analysis of approximately 600 of the donors showed that most TCR beta V segments appeared in productive rearrangements either about 87% or about 30% of the time, which broadly matched IMGT annotations. Because some donors lacked HLA typing at each locus, the association tests relied only on the typed subset. In a later analysis, HLA-associated TCR beta chains showed more clonal expansion and lower generation probabilities than non-associated chains that were equally common. The only immune exposure information available for the cohort was CMV serostatus. In a later analysis, most CMV-associated TCR beta chains were found to appear HLA-restricted, with HLA associations seemingly driven largely by CMV exposure. A few of the identified cytomegalovirus-associated TCR beta chains were confirmed in vitro to be specific for cytomegalovirus antigens. In the study, 150 to 200 TCR beta chains were listed as associated with cytomegalovirus. According to a later genetic analysis, donors in an Asian-associated ancestry cluster had fewer N-insertions in productive TCRs than the roughly 700-donor mean. V-gene and J-gene trimming of TCR beta chains was associated with a missense DCLRE1C variant in a later genetic analysis, and the association was replicated in an independent cohort. Most TCR sequences were seen in very few donors, while some public TCRs were found in many individuals. According to a later analysis, parvovirus B19, influenza, CMV and Epstein-Barr virus appeared linked to several top co-occurrence clusters. A further reported finding was that TCR beta sequences accurately predicted the HLA-A and HLA-B alleles for most subjects in the first cohort. In a later analysis, the rate of TCR association differed among HLA loci, with DRB1 alleles having the most associated TCRs and HLA-C alleles having the fewest. The classifier was reported to diagnose cytomegalovirus status with high specificity and sensitivity in both the original cohort and the validation cohort. The earlier analysis of around 600 of the donors excluded over 15 rarely observed V segments, including chromosome 9 orphons, because counts were too low. Only TCR beta chains were sequenced in this cohort, and the absence of alpha or paired-chain data limited detectable features. Some IMGT-functional V segments, including TRBV6-2 and TRBV6-3, could not be told apart with the 87-base-pair reads, so those segments were excluded. The authors suggested that the approach could potentially be extended to other disease states and immunological phenotypes. At a false discovery rate of 0.05, a later analysis linked 16,000 or so TCR beta sequences to specific HLA alleles. The presence/absence analyses assumed that sequencing depth was roughly uniform across donors, and that assumption may not be true. When HLA alleles, especially DR and DQ, strongly co-occurred, attributing TCR associations to individual alleles was difficult.

The cohort comprised some 680 healthy bone marrow donors. Cohort members were all nominally healthy when sampled, although unrecorded immune exposures were likely present. The donor tested CMV seronegative, placing the donor among the 350 or so seronegative members of the cohort. A peripheral blood sample was collected from each donor, and TCR beta sequencing was performed on peripheral blood mononuclear cells. The Qiagen DNeasy Blood Extraction Kit was used to extract genomic DNA from the blood cell samples. Notes on this clone: The antigen this receptor binds is unknown. Base qualities are missing; no much larger clone stands one base away.

Between the V and J ends, shortened by 3 bases and 1 base respectively, the junction contains 8 bases. Via the germline V gene, CDR1 is MNHNS and CDR2 SASEGT. From the cysteine up to the phenylalanine, the CDR3 has a length of 14 residues. This entry keeps only the CDR3 DNA: 42 bases, framed from base 1. Library generation was performed with the immunoSEQ multiplex PCR assay. The multiplex PCR relied on a mix of 60 forward primers for TCR Vbeta segments and 13 reverse primers for TCR Jbeta segments. The CDR3 region of rearranged TCR beta genes was amplified from genomic DNA by a multiplex PCR assay. The amplified TCR beta libraries were sequenced on the Illumina HiSeq System as 87-base-pair reads. Under the source paper's analysis protocol: A later analysis counted about 80 million unique TCR beta chains across the 600 to 850 repertoires, and roughly 9.9 million of these chains were shared by at least two donors. A nearest-neighbor algorithm error-corrected the raw reads and collapsed the reads into unique sequences, merging closely related sequences to remove PCR and sequencing errors. V, D and J gene segments were assigned by aligning CDR3 sequences to IMGT reference sequences. For a sequence to be retained, a match of at least six nucleotides to both a V gene segment and a J gene segment was required. A rearrangement was called productive if the CDR3 had no stop codons and remained in frame with V and J, and every other rearrangement was called non-productive. Following IMGT convention, CDR3 was defined as the stretch from the second conserved V-encoded cysteine to the conserved J-encoded phenylalanine. In an earlier analysis of more than 550 of the donors, sequences lacking an unambiguous match to a single V gene segment were excluded. In an earlier analysis of 587 of the donors, a V segment was called functional when productive rearrangements were above 56.7%, and segregating when the standard deviation between donors exceeded 5%. A statistical classification framework was developed to diagnose cytomegalovirus status using the catalog of TCR beta chain sequences. V and J gene assignment, in a later analysis, came from comparing TCR nucleotide sequences with IMGT/GENE-DB human TR gene sequences. A later analysis assigned CDR3 sequences and most-parsimonious VDJ recombination scenarios with the TCRdist pipeline. In a later analysis, every TCR beta chain was defined by the combination of its CDR3 amino acid sequence and its V-gene family, and reads without a unique V-gene family were dropped. A later analysis removed 500 to 600 highly shared, low-generation-probability nucleotide sequences to deal with suspected cross-contamination and a sequencing artifact. In a later analysis, a clonal expansion index for each public chain was calculated from normalized within-repertoire ranks of inferred template counts. A later analysis computed generation probabilities with a VDJ recombination model fitted to out-of-frame rearrangements, and checked the results against IGoR. A later analysis scored TCR-TCR, TCR-HLA and TCR-CMV co-occurrence with hypergeometric tests, applying a repertoire-size bias correction to TCR pairs. False discovery rates were estimated in a later analysis by permuting HLA or CMV assignments 20 times. In a later analysis, co-occurring TCRs were grouped with DBSCAN, and TCRdist sequence similarity was added when clustering was performed within HLA-allele-positive subsets. Co-occurrence clustering excluded repertoires with fewer than 30,000 or more than 120,000 public chains, plus five with anomalous nucleotide sharing. TCRdb stores this immuneACCESS table with in-frame sequences only. Part of the clones is absent; in the studies checked, under half of the shortfall reflects unresolved V genes, and no reason is known for the rest. Clonal size and the V and J genes are those of that table, whereas D and trimming came from the DNA. For this sample there are about 130,000 clones; 65% to 80% appear just once. The leading ten clones occupy about 1.8% of the sample.

Sequencing was done on a sample of PBMCs. The receptor's source is a woman in her thirties or forties in good health and CMV-seronegative. The sequence links TRBV6-1 to TRBJ2-3, with the D gene call left open. For the CDR3, the sequence is CASSEGYRTDTQYF. The DNA sequence is given as TGTGCCAGCAGTGAGGGCTATCGCACAGATACGCAGTATTTT.